One and the same sample provided the 14 T cell receptor beta chains below, sequenced in a study of response to subunit inactivated influenza vaccine. TCRdb analysed the RT-PCR reads with MiXCR anew, one entry per CDR3 protein. The sample contains 430,000 or so distinct CDR3 sequences, roughly 9.7% of which appear only once. This specimen consisted of PBMCs from blood, obtained roughly 48 days after vaccination. All receptors derive from a man aged 50 to 60 who received an inactivated influenza vaccine.

Many counts were recorded for this clonotype. This chain connects TRBV10-2 to TRBJ2-7, with 8 positions matching TRBD2. J was trimmed by 0 bases and V by 5 bases; bases with no gene match: 6. The germline gives CDR1 WSHSY, CDR2 SAAADI. CDR3 length: 15 amino acids. The CDR3 bases are TGCGCCAGCAGTATTAGCGGGGTCGCCTCCTACGAGCAGTACTTC. Translating gives CASSISGVASYEQYF.

This clonotype has only a few counts. The gene calls are TRBV7-8 and TRBJ2-6; TRBD1 matches at 9 bases. Germline loops: CDR1 SGHVS, CDR2 FQNEAQ. After removal of 5 bases from V and 3 bases from J, the junction contained 8 bases not matched to a gene. This CDR3 is 17 amino acids long. The CDR3 spells CASSRGQGRFGANVLTF. For the CDR3, the DNA is TGTGCCAGCAGCCGGGGACAGGGACGGTTTGGGGCCAACGTCCTGACTTTC.

This sequence joins TRBV5-1 and TRBJ2-2, with TRBD1 as a possible D gene (5 bases). Germline-derived CDR1 and CDR2 are SGHRS and YFSETQ. V was cut by 2 bases and J by 4 bases, with 12 bases left in between. The CDR3 is made up of 15 amino acids. The CDR3 DNA reads TGCGCCAGCAGCTTTGTAGTGGGGCTCACCGGGGAGCTGTTTTTT. Translated, it gives CASSFVVGLTGELFF.

The rearrangement uses TRBV4-2 and TRBJ1-2; TRBD1 matches at 7 bases. Germline CDR1 is LGHNA and CDR2 is YNFKEQ. V lost 1 base and J lost 8; bases outside the gene matches: 4. The CDR3 runs 13 residues. The CDR3 DNA sequence: TGTGCCAGCAGCCAAGGCCCAGGGGGAGGCTACACCTTC. Residues: CASSQGPGGGYTF.

The sample holds a few counts of this clonotype. V is TRBV12-3 or TRBV12-4 and J is TRBJ1-1; TRBD1 agrees at 7 bases. V shed 5 bases, J shed 1 base, and the junction held 10 bases outside the gene matches. CDR3 length equals 16 residues. CDR3 bases: TGTGCCAGCAGTCTGGGACAGCTTCGGGGGAACACTGAAGCTTTCTTT. As protein: CASSLGQLRGNTEAFF.

The V gene is TRBV2, the J gene TRBJ2-3, with D unclear. The CDR3 covers 13 residues. Deletions cut 7 bases from V and 2 bases from J, with 10 bases between. Germline lookup yields CDR1 SNHLY and CDR2 FYNNEI. In nucleotides, the CDR3 is TGTGCCAGCAAGGAGCTGATCACAGATACGCAGTATTTT. Translated: CASKELITDTQYF.

CDR3 nucleotide sequence: TGTGCCAGCGGAAACAGGGGTGGCGAGCAGTACTTC. Translating it yields CASGNRGGEQYF. The V and J genes are TRBV6-5 and TRBJ2-7; TRBD1 agrees at 7 bases. The junction had 7 bases not matched to a gene; V was cut back by 8 bases and J by 6 bases. Germline CDR1 reads MNHEY; CDR2 reads SVGAGI. There are 12 residues in the CDR3.

Many counts were recorded for this clonotype. J is TRBJ2-1 and V is TRBV5-1, with D maybe TRBD1 (5 bases). This CDR3 region has 14 residues. The germline CDR1 and CDR2 sequences are SGHRS and YFSETQ. Trimming left V 2 bases short and J 7 bases short, with 13 bases between. This CDR3 reads CASSFQGIVNEQFF. The CDR3 DNA is TGCGCCAGCAGCTTCCAGGGAATAGTGAATGAGCAGTTCTTC.

The chain has TRBV5-1 and TRBJ2-7, with TRBD2 matching over 10 bases. The CDR3 covers 15 residues. Germline CDR1 is SGHRS and CDR2 is YFSETQ. The junction had 10 bases not matched to a gene; V was cut back by 5 bases and J by 5 bases. The CDR3 nucleotides read TGCGCCAGCAGGTTCGGCTCTAGCGGGAGAAACGAGCAGTACTTC. The encoded protein is CASRFGSSGRNEQYF.

This clonotype has just a few counts. The V call is TRBV3-1, the J call TRBJ2-1; D call uncertain. The CDR3 has 12 residues. The V gene lost 3 bases and the J gene lost 6 bases, with 6 bases spanning the gap. Germline V gene data show CDR1 as LGHDT and CDR2 as YNNKEL (reference sequence). CDR3 region: CASSQIINEQFF. The CDR3, as DNA: TGTGCCAGCAGCCAGATAATCAATGAGCAGTTCTTC.

The rearrangement links TRBV2 to TRBJ2-3; the D call may be TRBD1 or TRBD2 (5 bases each). The CDR3 runs to 14 residues. The V gene lost 6 bases and the J gene lost 0 bases, with 10 bases spanning the gap. Germline V gene lookup returns CDR1 SNHLY and CDR2 FYNNEI. The CDR3 region has the DNA TGTGCCAGCAGGAAAGGGACCAGCACAGATACGCAGTATTTT. The encoded protein is CASRKGTSTDTQYF.

This clonotype occurred a few times. V and J are TRBV14 and TRBJ2-1; TRBD1 matches 10 bases. V lost 1 base to trimming and J lost 7 bases; unmatched junction nucleotides: 4. The CDR3 is 15 amino acids. CDR1 and CDR2 from the germline V gene are SGHDN and FVKESK. CDR3 nucleotide sequence: TGTGCCAGCAGCCAAGTTGGGGGACAGGGGAATGAGCAGTTCTTC. Its protein is CASSQVGGQGNEQFF. Looking up the rest from reference TRBV14 and TRBJ2-1 gives the full variable domain: EAGVTQFPSHSVIEKGQTVTLRCDPISGHDNLYWYRRVMGKEIKFLLHFVKESKQDESGMPNNRFLAERTGGTYSTLKVQPAELEDSGVYFCASSQVGGQGNEQFFGPGTRLTVL.

The chain carries TRBV12-3 or TRBV12-4 and TRBJ1-2; D gene uncertain. This CDR3 is built from 13 residues. The V end lost 1 base, the J end lost 4 bases, and 7 bases lay between the germline ends. The CDR3 reads CASSLEGRYGYTF. CDR3 nucleotide sequence: TGTGCCAGCAGTTTAGAGGGCCGCTATGGCTACACCTTC.

A few counts support this clonotype. The V gene is TRBV6-5, the J gene TRBJ1-3, with TRBD1 identical over 8 bases. Germline-derived CDR1 and CDR2 are MNHEY and SVGAGI. The CDR3 runs 15 residues. Trimming at V came to 6 bases and at J to 3 bases, leaving 7 bases not matched to a gene. The CDR3 sequence is CASRLDRGGGNTIYF. The CDR3 coding sequence is TGTGCCAGCAGATTAGACAGGGGAGGTGGAAACACCATATATTTT.